Reported below is one T cell receptor (beta chain). Sequencing was performed with immunoSEQ multiplex PCR; in TCRdb, only in-frame clones are kept and a portion is missing. Found here are 120,000 to 150,000 clones, about four fifths of them singletons; the top ten hold 1.5% to 2%. The CDR3 runs to 15 residues. Trimming shortened V by 3 bases and J by 12 bases, and 18 bases separated the two germline ends. CDR1 is MNHNS, CDR2 SASEGT, per germline. The data derive from a study of blood T cell repertoires in COVID-19. Study as a whole: PBMCs, B-cell-depleted T cells, or T cells were the source of the cDNA or gDNA that made up the material.

Sequencing was performed on PBMCs or T cells enriched from blood (not recorded which). The chain carries TRBV6-1 and TRBJ1-6, with a tentative D call TRBD1 (5 bases). The TCR originated in a woman between 18 and 29 years old who had been exposed to COVID-19. CDR3 bases: TGTGCCAGCAGTGACCCGGGACTTCATGAGGAACCCCTCCACTTT. Its translation: CASSDPGLHEEPLHF.